This TCR beta chain was observed in a study of T-cell reconstitution after alpha-beta-depleted transplantation in children. Per germline, CDR1 SGHRS and CDR2 YFSETQ. The germline V and J ends were trimmed by 5 bases and 5 bases, with 13 bases remaining between them. This CDR3 contains 14 residues. This clonotype was seen a handful of times. Its antigen is still unknown. Study-level results: Surviving recipient T cells and thymic progenitors underlay high day-60 TCRbeta diversity in some patients. Alpha-beta T cells about two months after transplant reportedly derived from several hundred expanded graft clones.

Unique molecular identifiers were incorporated into the prepared TCRbeta library. Using its own MiXCR run on the PCR reads, TCRdb lists one record per CDR3 protein. The table records approximately 520,000 distinct CDR3 sequences, about 10% of them present only once. The input for sequencing was PBMCs, mostly from graft donor cells, taken 180 days after TCRalphabeta/CD19-depleted stem cell transplant. The receptor's source is a female patient aged 2 to 10 who had a stem cell transplant for aplastic anemia, so the T cells may come from the graft donor. The chain uses TRBV5-1 and TRBJ2-2, with D possibly TRBD1 on 6 matching bases. CDR3 sequence reads: CASRRRQDTGELFF. The DNA for the CDR3 is TGCGCCAGCAGGCGTCGACAGGATACCGGGGAGCTGTTTTTT.